This T cell receptor (beta chain) was identified during a study of T-cell reconstitution after alpha-beta-depleted transplantation in children. This CDR3 is 17 amino acids long. The V end was cut by 0 bases, the J end by 2 bases, with 14 bases between. CDR1 SGHVS and CDR2 FQNEAQ come from the germline V gene. Unique molecular identifiers were incorporated during preparation of the TCRbeta library. MiXCR was run by TCRdb on the PCR reads, yielding one entry per CDR3 protein. The data contain 200,000 to 250,000 distinct CDR3 sequences, 7.5% to 9.5% of them singletons. Study conclusions and caveats: Surviving recipient T cells and thymic progenitors produced the high day-60 TCRbeta diversity seen in some patients. After transplant, at about two months, alpha-beta T cells were reportedly derived from several hundred expanded graft clones. After one year, T-cell counts and TCRbeta diversity mostly came from new T cells.

A remark on this clonotype: Its target is not known.

V gene TRBV7-8 combines with J gene TRBJ2-1; D possibly corresponds to TRBD2 (6 bases). This material consisted of PBMCs, mostly from graft donor cells, taken 360 days after TCRalphabeta/CD19-depleted stem cell transplant. This TCR was sampled from a male patient under 10 years old who had a stem cell transplant for acute myeloid leukemia, so the T cells may come from the graft donor. The CDR3 coding sequence is TGTGCCAGCAGCTTAGCGTTGGAGGGTGGTCCCTACAATGAGCAGTTCTTC. The encoded protein is CASSLALEGGPYNEQFF.